The T cell receptor (beta chain) described here comes from a study of blood T cell repertoires in COVID-19. At the level of the study: Samples of COVID-19 (acute and convalescent) were obtained from the United States, Italy and Spain. PBMCs, B-cell-depleted T cells, or T cells were the source of the cDNA or gDNA that made up the material.

In the source study's methods: Amplified reference gene primers provided the basis for estimating nucleated cell counts. Data came from immunoSEQ multiplex PCR; TCRdb stores just in-frame clones and leaves some out. The V and J calls and clone size are taken from that table; D and trimming were inferred from the DNA. The table lists about 21,000 clones, 80% to 90% of them singletons. The V gene's germline CDR1 is MNHEY and CDR2 SVGAGI. Trimming removed 0 bases from V and 4 bases from J, with 10 bases in between. The CDR3 sequence is 15 residues long. Sequencing was carried out using peripheral blood. The receptor comes from a man in his 70s with active COVID-19. The V and J genes are TRBV6-5 and TRBJ1-5, with unresolved D. CDR3 in amino acids: CASSYSTGENQPQHF. CDR3 sequence (DNA): TGTGCCAGCAGTTACTCAACCGGGGAGAATCAGCCCCAGCATTTT.